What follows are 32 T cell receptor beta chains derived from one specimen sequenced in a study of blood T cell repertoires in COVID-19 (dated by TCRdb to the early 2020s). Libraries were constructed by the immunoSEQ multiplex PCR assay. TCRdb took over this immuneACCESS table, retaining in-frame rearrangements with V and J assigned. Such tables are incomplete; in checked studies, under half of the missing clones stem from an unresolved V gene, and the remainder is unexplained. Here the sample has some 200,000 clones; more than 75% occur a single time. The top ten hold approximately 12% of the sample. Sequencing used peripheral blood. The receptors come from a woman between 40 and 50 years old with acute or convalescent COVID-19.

The CDR3 DNA reads TGCGCCTCGGGGGAGTACAATGAGCAGTTCTTC. It is translated as CASGEYNEQFF. The J gene is TRBJ2-1, the V gene TRBV5-1, with a possible D match to TRBD2 (6 bases). Trimming removed 10 bases from V and 4 bases from J, with 9 bases in between. Germline values: CDR1 SGHRS, CDR2 YFSETQ. The CDR3 consists of 11 residues.

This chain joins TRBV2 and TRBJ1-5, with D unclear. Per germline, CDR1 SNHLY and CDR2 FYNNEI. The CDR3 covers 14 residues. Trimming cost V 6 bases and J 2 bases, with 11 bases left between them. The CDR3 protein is CASSDWGGNQPQHF. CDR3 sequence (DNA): TGTGCCAGCAGCGACTGGGGAGGCAATCAGCCCCAGCATTTT.

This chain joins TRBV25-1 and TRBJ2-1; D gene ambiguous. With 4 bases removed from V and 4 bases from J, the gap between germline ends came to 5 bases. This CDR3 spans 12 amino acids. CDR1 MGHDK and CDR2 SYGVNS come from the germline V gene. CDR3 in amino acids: CASSGTYNEQFF. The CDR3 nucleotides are TGTGCCAGCAGTGGAACATACAATGAGCAGTTCTTC. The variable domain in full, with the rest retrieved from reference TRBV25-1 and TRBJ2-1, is EADIYQTPRYLVIGTGKKITLECSQTMGHDKMYWYQQDPGMELHLIHYSYGVNSTEKGDLSSESTVSRIRTEHFPLTLESARPSHTSQYLCASSGTYNEQFFGPGTRLTVL.

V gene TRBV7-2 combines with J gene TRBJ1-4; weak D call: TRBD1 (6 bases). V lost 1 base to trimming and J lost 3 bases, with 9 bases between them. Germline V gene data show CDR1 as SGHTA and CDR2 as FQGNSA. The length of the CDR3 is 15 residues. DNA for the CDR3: TGTGCCAGCAGCTTAGTAGGGGGTCCTAATGAAAAACTGTTTTTT. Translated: CASSLVGGPNEKLFF.

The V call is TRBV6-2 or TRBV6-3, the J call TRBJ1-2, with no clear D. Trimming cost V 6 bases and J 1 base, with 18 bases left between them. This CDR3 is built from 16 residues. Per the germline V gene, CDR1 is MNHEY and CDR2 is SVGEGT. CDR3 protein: CASSPTQPTLNYGYTF. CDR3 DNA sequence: TGTGCCAGCAGCCCGACACAGCCAACCCTTAACTATGGCTACACCTTC.

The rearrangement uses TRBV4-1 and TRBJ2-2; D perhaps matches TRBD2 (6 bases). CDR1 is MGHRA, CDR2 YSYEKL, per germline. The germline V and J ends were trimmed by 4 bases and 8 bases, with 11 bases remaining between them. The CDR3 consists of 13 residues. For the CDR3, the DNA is TGCGCCAGCAGCCTTATCGGGGGAGGGGAGCTGTTTTTT. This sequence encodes CASSLIGGGELFF.

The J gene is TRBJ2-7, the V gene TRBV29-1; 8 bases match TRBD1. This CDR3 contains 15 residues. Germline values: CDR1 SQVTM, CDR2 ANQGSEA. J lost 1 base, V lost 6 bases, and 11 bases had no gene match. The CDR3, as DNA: TGCAGCGTCGCCCTGCTTGACAGGGGTTCCTACGAGCAGTACTTC. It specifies CSVALLDRGSYEQYF.

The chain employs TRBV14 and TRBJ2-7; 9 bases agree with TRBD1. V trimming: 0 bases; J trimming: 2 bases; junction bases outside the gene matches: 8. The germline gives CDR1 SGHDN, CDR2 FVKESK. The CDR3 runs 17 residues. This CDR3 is CASSQDPDRGFPYEQYF. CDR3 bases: TGTGCCAGCAGCCAAGACCCGGACAGGGGATTTCCCTACGAGCAGTACTTC.

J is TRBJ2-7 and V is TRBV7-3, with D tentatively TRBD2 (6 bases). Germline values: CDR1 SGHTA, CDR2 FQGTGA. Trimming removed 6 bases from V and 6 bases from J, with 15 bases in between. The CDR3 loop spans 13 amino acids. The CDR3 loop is CASSQAQGGEQYF. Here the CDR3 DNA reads TGTGCCAGCAGTCAAGCCCAGGGAGGCGAGCAGTACTTC.

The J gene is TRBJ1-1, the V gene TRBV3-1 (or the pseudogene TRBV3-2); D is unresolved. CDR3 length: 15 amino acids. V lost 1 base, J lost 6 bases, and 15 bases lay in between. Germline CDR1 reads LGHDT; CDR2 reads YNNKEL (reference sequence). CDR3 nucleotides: TGTGCCAGCAGCCAAGCTCCAGCCGGCGGATCTGAAGCTTTCTTT. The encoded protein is CASSQAPAGGSEAFF.

For the CDR3, the DNA is TGTGCCAGCAGCCCTCCGGGCTCCTACAATGAGCAGTTCTTC. Protein: CASSPPGSYNEQFF. The chain is built from TRBV7-2 and TRBJ2-1, with D unclear. Germline CDR1 reads SGHTA; CDR2 reads FQGNSA. The CDR3 length is 14 residues. Trimming stripped 5 bases from V and 0 bases from J, with 8 bases between. The full variable domain, its missing parts supplied by reference TRBV7-2 and TRBJ2-1, is GAGVSQSPSNKVTEKGKDVELRCDPISGHTALYWYRQSLGQGLEFLIYFQGNSAPDKSGLPSDRFSAERTGGSVSTLTIQRTQQEDSAVYLCASSPPGSYNEQFFGPGTRLTVL.

The CDR3 DNA reads as TGTGCCACCAGTGCCCTGACGGACAGGACGAACCAAGAGACCCAGTACTTC. It specifies CATSALTDRTNQETQYF. The chain uses TRBV24-1 and TRBJ2-5; 7 positions match TRBD1. The V gene's germline CDR1 is KGHDR and CDR2 SFDVKD. Trimming took 5 bases from V and 0 from J; bases not matched to a gene: 11. The CDR3 totals 17 residues.

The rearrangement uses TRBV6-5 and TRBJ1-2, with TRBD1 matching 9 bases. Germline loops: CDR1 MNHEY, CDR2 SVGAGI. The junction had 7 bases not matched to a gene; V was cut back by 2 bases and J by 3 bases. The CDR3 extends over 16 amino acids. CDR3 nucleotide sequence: TGTGCCAGCAGTTACCAGGGACAGGGTGTGGACTATGGCTACACCTTC. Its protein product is CASSYQGQGVDYGYTF.

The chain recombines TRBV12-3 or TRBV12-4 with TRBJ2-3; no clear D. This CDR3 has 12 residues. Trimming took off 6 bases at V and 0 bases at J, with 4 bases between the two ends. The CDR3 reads CASRTSTDTQYF. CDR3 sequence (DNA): TGTGCCAGCAGGACTAGCACAGATACGCAGTATTTT.

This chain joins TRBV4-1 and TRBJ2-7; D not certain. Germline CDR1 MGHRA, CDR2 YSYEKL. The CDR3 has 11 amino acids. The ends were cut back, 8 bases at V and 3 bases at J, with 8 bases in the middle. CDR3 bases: TGCGCCAGCTCTAATCTCTACGAGCAGTACTTC. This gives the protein CASSNLYEQYF.

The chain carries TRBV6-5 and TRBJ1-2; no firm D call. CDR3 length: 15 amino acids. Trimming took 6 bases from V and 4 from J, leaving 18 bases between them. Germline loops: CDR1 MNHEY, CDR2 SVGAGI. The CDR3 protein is CASSRTSLEAYGYTF. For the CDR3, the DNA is TGTGCCAGCAGCCGTACTAGTTTAGAAGCCTATGGCTACACCTTC.

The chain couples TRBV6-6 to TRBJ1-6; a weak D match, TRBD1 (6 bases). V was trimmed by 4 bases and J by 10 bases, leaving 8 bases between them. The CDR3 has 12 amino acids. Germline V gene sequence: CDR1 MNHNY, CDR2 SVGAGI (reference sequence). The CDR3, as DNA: TGTGCCAGCAGTTCACAGGGATCACCCCTCCACTTT. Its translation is CASSSQGSPLHF.

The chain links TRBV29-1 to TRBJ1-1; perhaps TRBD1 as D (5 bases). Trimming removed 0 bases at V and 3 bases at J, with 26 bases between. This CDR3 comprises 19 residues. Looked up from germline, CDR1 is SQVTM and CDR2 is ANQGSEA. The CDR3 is CSVEDDIRKIGAGDTEAFF. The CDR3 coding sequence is TGCAGCGTTGAAGATGACATTCGTAAAATCGGGGCGGGGGACACTGAAGCTTTCTTT. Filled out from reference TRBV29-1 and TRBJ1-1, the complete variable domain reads SAVISQKPSRDICQRGTSLTIQCQVDSQVTMMFWYRQQPGQSLTLIATANQGSEATYESGFVIDKFPISRPNLTFSTLTVSNMSPEDSSIYLCSVEDDIRKIGAGDTEAFFGQGTRLTVV.

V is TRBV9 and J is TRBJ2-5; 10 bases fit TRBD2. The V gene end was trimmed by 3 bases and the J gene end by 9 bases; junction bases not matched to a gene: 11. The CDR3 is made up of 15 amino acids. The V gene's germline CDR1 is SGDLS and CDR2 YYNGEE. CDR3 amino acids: CASSARGTSETAQYF. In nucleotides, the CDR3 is TGTGCCAGCAGCGCCCGCGGGACTAGCGAGACAGCCCAGTACTTC.

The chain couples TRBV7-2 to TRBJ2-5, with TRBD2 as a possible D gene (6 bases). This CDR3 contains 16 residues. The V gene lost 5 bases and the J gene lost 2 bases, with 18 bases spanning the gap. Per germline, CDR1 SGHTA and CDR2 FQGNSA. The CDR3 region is CASSPPGRKRQETQYF. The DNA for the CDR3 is TGTGCCAGCAGCCCCCCCGGGAGAAAGCGTCAAGAGACCCAGTACTTC.

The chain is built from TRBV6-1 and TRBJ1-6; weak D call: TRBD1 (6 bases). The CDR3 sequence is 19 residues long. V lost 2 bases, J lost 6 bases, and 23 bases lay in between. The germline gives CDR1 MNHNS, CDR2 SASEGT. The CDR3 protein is CASSEYGQLDYSRNSPLHF. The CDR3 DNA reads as TGTGCCAGCAGTGAATACGGACAGTTAGATTACTCTCGTAATTCACCCCTCCACTTT.

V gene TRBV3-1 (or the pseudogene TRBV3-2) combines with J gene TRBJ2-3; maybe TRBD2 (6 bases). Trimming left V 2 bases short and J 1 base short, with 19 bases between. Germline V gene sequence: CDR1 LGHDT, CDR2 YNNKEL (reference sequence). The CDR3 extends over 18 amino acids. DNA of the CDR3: TGTGCCAGCAGCCAATTTCAGGCGGGGATGACAGGCACAGATACGCAGTATTTT. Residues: CASSQFQAGMTGTDTQYF.

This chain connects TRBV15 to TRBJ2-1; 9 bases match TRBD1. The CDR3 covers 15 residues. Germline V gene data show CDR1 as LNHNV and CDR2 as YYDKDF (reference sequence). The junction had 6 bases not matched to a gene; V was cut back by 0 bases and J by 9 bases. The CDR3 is CATSRDDRGMGEQFF. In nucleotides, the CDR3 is TGTGCCACCAGCAGAGATGACAGGGGGATGGGTGAGCAGTTCTTC.

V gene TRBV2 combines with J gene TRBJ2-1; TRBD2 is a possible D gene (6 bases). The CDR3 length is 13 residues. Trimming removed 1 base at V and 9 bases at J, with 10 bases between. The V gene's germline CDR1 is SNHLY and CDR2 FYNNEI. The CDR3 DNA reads TGTGCCAGCAGTGAAGAGACTAGGACTGAGCAGTTCTTC. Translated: CASSEETRTEQFF.

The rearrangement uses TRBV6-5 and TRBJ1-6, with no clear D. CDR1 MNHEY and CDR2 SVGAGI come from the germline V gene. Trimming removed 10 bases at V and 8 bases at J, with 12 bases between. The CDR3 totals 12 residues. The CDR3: CATWSLDSPLHF. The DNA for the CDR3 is TGTGCCACCTGGAGTCTTGATTCACCCCTCCACTTT.

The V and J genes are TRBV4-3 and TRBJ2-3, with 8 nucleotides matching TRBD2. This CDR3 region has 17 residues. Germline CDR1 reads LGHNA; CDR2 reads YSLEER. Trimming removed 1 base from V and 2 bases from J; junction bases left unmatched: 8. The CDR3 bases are TGCGCCAGCAGCCAAGGGACACTAGCGGCGGCCACAGATACGCAGTATTTT. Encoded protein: CASSQGTLAAATDTQYF.

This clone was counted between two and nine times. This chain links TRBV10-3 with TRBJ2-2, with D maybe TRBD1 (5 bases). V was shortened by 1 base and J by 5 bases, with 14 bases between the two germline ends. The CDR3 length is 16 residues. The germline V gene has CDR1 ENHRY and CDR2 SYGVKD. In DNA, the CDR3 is TGTGCCATCAGTGAGTGGGCTACCCAGGGAACCGGGGAGCTGTTTTTT. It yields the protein CAISEWATQGTGELFF.

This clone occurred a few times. The CDR3 sequence is CASSSRGTDTQYF. The CDR3 DNA follows: TGTGCCAGCAGCTCCCGGGGGACAGATACGCAGTATTTT. The chain has TRBV7-8 and TRBJ2-3; weak D call: TRBD2 (6 bases). The ends were cut back, 4 bases at V and 3 bases at J, with 8 bases in the middle. From germline, CDR1 is SGHVS and CDR2 FQNEAQ. The CDR3 runs 13 residues.

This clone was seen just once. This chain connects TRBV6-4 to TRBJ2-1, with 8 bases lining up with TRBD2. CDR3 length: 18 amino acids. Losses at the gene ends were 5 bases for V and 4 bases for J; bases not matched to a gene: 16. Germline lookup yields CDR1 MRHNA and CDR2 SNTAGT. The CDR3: CASSPHPGGPSEYNEQFF. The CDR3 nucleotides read TGTGCCAGCAGTCCCCACCCGGGGGGGCCTAGCGAGTACAATGAGCAGTTCTTC.

The CDR3 nucleotides are TGTGCCTGGGAACAGGGTGGGGCAGATACGCAGTATTTT. The encoded protein is CAWEQGGADTQYF. The chain carries TRBV30 and TRBJ2-3; TRBD1 is a possible D gene (6 bases). Trimming left V 5 bases short and J 4 bases short, with 13 bases between. Germline V gene data show CDR1 as GTSNPN and CDR2 as SVGIG (reference sequence). CDR3 size: 13 residues.

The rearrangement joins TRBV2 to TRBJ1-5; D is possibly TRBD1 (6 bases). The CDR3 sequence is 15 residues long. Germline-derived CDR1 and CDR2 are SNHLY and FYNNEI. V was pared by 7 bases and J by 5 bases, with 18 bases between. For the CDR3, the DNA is TGTGCCAGCACCGCCGGACAGCCCATCTATCAGCCCCAGCATTTT. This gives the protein CASTAGQPIYQPQHF.

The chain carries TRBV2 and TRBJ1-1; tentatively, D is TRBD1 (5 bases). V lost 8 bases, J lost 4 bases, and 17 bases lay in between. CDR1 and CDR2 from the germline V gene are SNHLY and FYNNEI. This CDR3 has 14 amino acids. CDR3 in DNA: TGTGCCAGCTCGGAGGAGGGGAGGAGCACTGAAGCTTTCTTT. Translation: CASSEEGRSTEAFF.